The 22 T cell receptor beta chains below were found in one sample sequenced in a study of Graves' ophthalmopathy and Graves' hyperthyroidism. Amplification of the TCR beta CDR3 regions used RNA transcripts (as template). The first-round RT-PCR employed HTBI primers together with the Qiagen OneStep RT-PCR kit. A multiplex PCR was then performed as the second round. From the multiplex PCR reads, TCRdb called clonotypes with MiXCR, one entry per CDR3 protein. This sample has about 600,000 distinct CDR3 sequences, with less than 45% found just once. Input material: peripheral blood or thyroid tissue (not recorded which). The source of these receptors is an adult man with Graves' hyperthyroidism.

In its sample, this clonotype was seen many times. This chain joins TRBV7-2 and TRBJ2-2; D gene ambiguous. The CDR3 is 14 amino acids. V was shortened by 3 bases and J by 0 bases, with 5 bases between the two germline ends. The V gene's germline CDR1 is SGHTA and CDR2 FQGNSA. CDR3 protein: CASSFTPNTGELFF. For the CDR3, the DNA is TGTGCCAGCAGCTTTACCCCGAACACCGGGGAGCTGTTTTTT.

This clonotype was seen just once. This chain links TRBV29-1 with TRBJ1-4, with D unresolved. The germline CDR1 and CDR2 sequences are SQVTM and ANQGSEA. Trimming removed 8 bases from V and 4 bases from J, with 17 bases in between. This CDR3 comprises 14 residues. Here the CDR3 DNA reads TGCAGCTTAGAGGCCCGGTCACTTAATGAAAAACTGTTTTTT. It encodes CSLEARSLNEKLFF.

This sequence joins TRBV5-1 and TRBJ1-4; D is unclear. The germline V gene has CDR1 SGHRS and CDR2 YFSETQ. The CDR3 has 16 residues. Trimming shortened V by 0 bases and J by 4 bases, and 13 bases separated the two germline ends. Written as DNA, the CDR3 is TGCGCCAGCAGCTTGGGATCCCGTAACCATAATGAAAAACTGTTTTTT. Protein sequence: CASSLGSRNHNEKLFF.

This clonotype was recorded many times. CDR3 DNA sequence: TGTGCCAGCCGTCCGGGACAGAGTAATTCACCCCTCCACTTT. The encoded protein is CASRPGQSNSPLHF. This chain joins TRBV6-5 and TRBJ1-6, with 7 positions matching TRBD1. There are 14 residues in the CDR3. Germline V CDR1 and CDR2: MNHEY, SVGAGI. V gave up 8 bases and J gave up 6 bases; unmatched junction bases: 7.

This clonotype was seen ten or more times. The chain uses TRBV6-6 and TRBJ2-6; D is unresolved. V lost 8 bases to trimming and J lost 1 base, with 9 bases between them. Germline lookup yields CDR1 MNHNY and CDR2 SVGAGI (reference sequence). The CDR3 is 14 residues long. The CDR3 protein is CASLRLSGANVLTF. The DNA of the CDR3 is TGTGCCAGCCTTAGGTTATCTGGGGCCAACGTCCTGACTTTC.

This clonotype occurred once. The chain has TRBV4-1 and TRBJ2-7; 9 nucleotides line up with TRBD2. J was trimmed by 0 bases and V by 0 bases; bases with no gene match: 3. This CDR3 is built from 16 residues. Germline V CDR1 and CDR2: MGHRA, YSYEKL. CDR3 residues: CASSQDKTSGSYEQYF. The CDR3 DNA reads TGCGCCAGCAGCCAAGATAAGACTAGCGGCTCCTACGAGCAGTACTTC.

The table lists this clonotype with a few counts. The J gene is TRBJ1-4, the V gene TRBV7-8; D possibly corresponds to TRBD1 (6 bases). The CDR3 is 16 residues long. Trimming pared 3 bases from V and 3 bases from J, leaving 14 bases between. Germline V gene lookup returns CDR1 SGHVS and CDR2 FQNEAQ. The chain's CDR3 is CASSFQGQGPNEKLFF. For the CDR3, the DNA is TGTGCCAGCAGCTTTCAGGGGCAGGGGCCTAATGAAAAACTGTTTTTT.

This clonotype was observed at least ten times. This sequence joins TRBV25-1 and TRBJ2-6; D gene unclear. CDR1 is MGHDK, CDR2 SYGVNS, per germline. V was trimmed by 8 bases and J by 0 bases, leaving 2 bases between them. This CDR3 is 12 amino acids long. The CDR3 sequence: CASVSGANVLTF. CDR3 DNA sequence: TGTGCCAGCGTCTCTGGGGCCAACGTCCTGACTTTC.

This clonotype came up many times. The genes are TRBV2 and TRBJ2-7; D remains unclear. This CDR3 spans 14 amino acids. Trimming left V 3 bases short and J 3 bases short, with 12 bases between. Per the germline V gene, CDR1 is SNHLY and CDR2 is FYNNEI. CDR3 loop: CASSDVGQYYEQYF. The CDR3 nucleotides read TGTGCCAGCAGTGACGTGGGTCAGTACTACGAGCAGTACTTC.

The sample holds a few counts of this clonotype. This chain uses TRBV4-1 with TRBJ2-6; perhaps TRBD1 as D (5 bases). The CDR3 extends over 15 amino acids. CDR1 is MGHRA, CDR2 YSYEKL, per germline. V was trimmed by 2 bases and J by 4 bases, leaving 9 bases between them. CDR3 sequence reads: CASSQRQFGANVLTF. The CDR3 region has the DNA TGCGCCAGCAGCCAACGACAGTTCGGGGCCAACGTCCTGACTTTC.

This clonotype was recorded many times. This chain links TRBV20-1 with TRBJ2-5; D unresolved. The germline V and J ends were trimmed by 3 bases and 7 bases, with 18 bases remaining between them. The CDR3 runs to 14 residues. Looked up from germline, CDR1 is DFQATT and CDR2 is SNEGSKA (reference sequence). Written as DNA, the CDR3 is TGCAGTGCTAGTTTGGTTGCAGCAGTCGGGACCCAGTACTTC. This gives the protein CSASLVAAVGTQYF.

This clonotype was found many times. The chain joins TRBV20-1 to TRBJ1-6; tentatively, D is TRBD1 (5 bases). The length of the CDR3 is 17 residues. Deletions cut 0 bases from V and 0 bases from J, with 12 bases between. CDR1 is DFQATT, CDR2 SNEGSKA, per germline (reference sequence). CDR3 coding DNA: TGCAGTGCTAGAGATAGAGGCAGGGCCTCCTATAATTCACCCCTCCACTTT. It is translated as CSARDRGRASYNSPLHF.

V gene TRBV5-4 combines with J gene TRBJ1-2; 9 bases match TRBD1. Per germline, CDR1 SGHNT and CDR2 YYREEE (reference sequence). Trimming at V came to 4 bases and at J to 2 bases, leaving 9 bases not matched to a gene. CDR3 length: 16 amino acids. The CDR3 sequence: CASSPPTGGMNYGYTF. CDR3 in DNA: TGTGCCAGCAGCCCACCCACAGGGGGCATGAACTATGGCTACACCTTC.

This clonotype was counted a few times. A read error may be the cause here, since a much bigger clone is one base away. The DNA of the CDR3 is TGTGCCAGCAGGCCTAGCGGGGGCTCCTACGAGCAGTACTTC. Translating it yields CASRPSGGSYEQYF. The gene calls are TRBV12-3 or TRBV12-4 and TRBJ2-7; TRBD2 agrees at 10 bases. Unmatched junction bases numbered 2, after V lost 6 bases and J lost 0 bases. The CDR3 length is 14 residues.

The chain is built from TRBV19 and TRBJ1-5; weak D call: TRBD1 (5 bases). Trimming cost V 3 bases and J 2 bases, with 11 bases left between them. The CDR3 has 15 amino acids. Germline lookup yields CDR1 LNHDA and CDR2 SQIVND (reference sequence). The CDR3 nucleotides are TGTGCCAGTAGTATCCCAGGGATTGGCAATCAGCCCCAGCATTTT. This translates into CASSIPGIGNQPQHF.

The chain links TRBV7-9 to TRBJ2-7, with 12 bases identical to TRBD2. The CDR3 sequence is 15 residues long. Germline V CDR1 and CDR2: SEHNR, FQNEAQ (reference sequence). J gave up 7 bases and V 5 bases, and 9 bases lay outside the gene matches. Here the CDR3 reads CASSRLAGAGNEQYF. As DNA, the CDR3 is TGTGCCAGCAGCCGACTAGCGGGAGCGGGCAATGAGCAGTACTTC.

V usage is TRBV12-3 or TRBV12-4 and J usage is TRBJ2-7; D perhaps matches TRBD1 (5 bases). The J call is in doubt because the DNA end fits TRBJ2-1 better. The CDR3 runs to 11 residues. The CDR3 loop is CVTGRADEQFF. CDR3 nucleotide sequence: TGTGTGACGGGCAGGGCTGATGAGCAGTTCTTC.

The J gene is TRBJ2-5, the V gene TRBV29-1; the match to TRBD2 covers 7 bases. Germline CDR1 is SQVTM and CDR2 is ANQGSEA. The CDR3 runs 12 residues. V was pared by 6 bases and J by 4 bases, with 5 bases of the junction left unmatched. The CDR3 protein is CSVVAGGETQYF. The CDR3 bases are TGCAGCGTAGTAGCGGGTGGAGAGACCCAGTACTTC.

This clonotype appeared a few times. One end of the junction varies from germline; a read error may be responsible. This sequence joins TRBV4-1 and TRBJ1-1, with D uncertain. The CDR3 has 13 residues. CDR1 and CDR2 (germline): MGHRA, YSYEKL. The CDR3 spells CASSAEVNSEAFF. In nucleotides, the CDR3 is TGCGCCAGCAGCGCGGAGGTGAACTCTGAAGCTTTCTTT.

The chain is built from TRBV20-1 and TRBJ1-1; D is unresolved. The germline gives CDR1 DFQATT, CDR2 SNEGSKA (reference sequence). This CDR3 has 13 amino acids. V was pared by 4 bases and J by 8 bases, with 17 bases between. CDR3 sequence: CSATSGLRTEAFF. As DNA, the CDR3 is TGCAGTGCTACTTCGGGTTTGAGGACGGAAGCTTTCTTT.

This clonotype was found many times. The chain carries TRBV2 and TRBJ1-4; weak D call: TRBD1 (5 bases). The V and J ends lost 2 bases and 10 bases respectively, with 14 bases between them. There are 14 residues in the CDR3. Per the germline V gene, CDR1 is SNHLY and CDR2 is FYNNEI. The CDR3 nucleotides are TGTGCCAGCAGTGAAAAATTGACAGTTTTAAAACTGTTTTTT. As protein: CASSEKLTVLKLFF.

Ten or more counts support this clonotype. The chain carries TRBV19 and TRBJ1-6; D might be TRBD1 (6 bases). The germline CDR1 and CDR2 sequences are LNHDA and SQIVND (reference sequence). The CDR3 consists of 14 residues. Trimming removed 6 bases from V and 4 bases from J, with 10 bases in between. CDR3 sequence: CASRWTDYNSPLHF. As DNA, the CDR3 is TGTGCCAGTAGATGGACAGATTATAATTCACCCCTCCACTTT. Together with reference TRBV19 and TRBJ1-6, the CDR3 gives the full variable domain: DGGITQSPKYLFRKEGQNVTLSCEQNLNHDAMYWYRQDPGQGLRLIYYSQIVNDFQKGDIAEGYSVSREKKESFPLTVTSAQKNPTAFYLCASRWTDYNSPLHFGNGTRLTVT.